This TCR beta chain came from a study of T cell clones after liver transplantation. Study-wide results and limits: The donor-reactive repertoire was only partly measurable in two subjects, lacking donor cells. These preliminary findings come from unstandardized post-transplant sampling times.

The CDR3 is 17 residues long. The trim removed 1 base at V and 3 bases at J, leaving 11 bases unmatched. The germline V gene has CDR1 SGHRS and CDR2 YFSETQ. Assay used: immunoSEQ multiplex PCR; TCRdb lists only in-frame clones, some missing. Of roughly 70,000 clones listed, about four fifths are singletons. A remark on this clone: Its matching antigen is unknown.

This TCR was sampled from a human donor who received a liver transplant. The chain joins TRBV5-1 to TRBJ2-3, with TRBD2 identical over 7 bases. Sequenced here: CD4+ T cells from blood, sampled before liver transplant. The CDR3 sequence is CASSLFSATGGTDTQYF. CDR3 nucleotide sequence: TGCGCCAGCAGCTTGTTTTCAGCTACCGGGGGGACAGATACGCAGTATTTT.